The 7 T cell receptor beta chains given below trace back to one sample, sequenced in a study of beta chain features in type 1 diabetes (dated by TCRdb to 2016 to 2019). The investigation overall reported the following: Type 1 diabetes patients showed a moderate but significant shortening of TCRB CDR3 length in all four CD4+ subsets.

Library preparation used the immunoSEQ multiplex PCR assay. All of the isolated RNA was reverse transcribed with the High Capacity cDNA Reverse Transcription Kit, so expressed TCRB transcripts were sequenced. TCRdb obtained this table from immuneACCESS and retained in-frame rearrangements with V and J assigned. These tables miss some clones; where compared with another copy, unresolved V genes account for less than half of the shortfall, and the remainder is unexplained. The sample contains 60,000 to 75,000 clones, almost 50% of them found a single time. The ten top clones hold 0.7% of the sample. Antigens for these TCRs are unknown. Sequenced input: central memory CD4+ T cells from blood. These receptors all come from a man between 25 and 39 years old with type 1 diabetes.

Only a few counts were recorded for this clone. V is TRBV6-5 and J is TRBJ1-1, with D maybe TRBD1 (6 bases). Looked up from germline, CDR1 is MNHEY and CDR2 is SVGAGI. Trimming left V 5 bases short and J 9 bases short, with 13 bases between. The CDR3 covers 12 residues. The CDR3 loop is CASSSRDTQAFF. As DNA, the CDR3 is TGTGCCAGCAGTAGCCGGGACACCCAAGCTTTCTTT.

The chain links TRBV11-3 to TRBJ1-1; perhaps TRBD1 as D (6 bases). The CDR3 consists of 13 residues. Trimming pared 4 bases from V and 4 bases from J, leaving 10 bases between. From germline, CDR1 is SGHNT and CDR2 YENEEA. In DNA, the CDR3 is TGTGCCAGCAGCTCACAGGGCGGCACTGAAGCTTTCTTT. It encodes CASSSQGGTEAFF.

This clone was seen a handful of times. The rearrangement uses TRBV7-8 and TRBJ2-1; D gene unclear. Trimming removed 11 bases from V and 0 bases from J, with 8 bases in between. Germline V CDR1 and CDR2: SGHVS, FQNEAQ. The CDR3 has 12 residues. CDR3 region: CASIGSYNEQFF. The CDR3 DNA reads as TGTGCCTCCATCGGCTCCTACAATGAGCAGTTCTTC. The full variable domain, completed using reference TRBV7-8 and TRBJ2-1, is GAGVSQSPRYKVAKRGQDVALRCDPISGHVSLFWYQQALGQGPEFLTYFQNEAQLDKSGLPSDRFFAERPEGSVSTLKIQRTQQEDSAVYLCASIGSYNEQFFGPGTRLTVL.

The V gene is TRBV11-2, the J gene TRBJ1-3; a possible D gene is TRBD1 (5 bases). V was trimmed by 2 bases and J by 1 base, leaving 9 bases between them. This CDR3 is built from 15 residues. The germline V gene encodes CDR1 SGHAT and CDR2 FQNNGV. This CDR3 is CASSLQGLSGNTIYF. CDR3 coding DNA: TGTGCCAGCAGCTTACAGGGACTTTCTGGAAACACCATATATTTT.

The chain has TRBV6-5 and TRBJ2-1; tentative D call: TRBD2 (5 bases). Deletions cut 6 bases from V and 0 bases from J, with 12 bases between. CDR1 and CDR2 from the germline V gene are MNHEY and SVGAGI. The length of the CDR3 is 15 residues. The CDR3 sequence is CASSQDSYSYNEQFF. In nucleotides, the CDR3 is TGTGCCAGCAGCCAGGACTCCTACTCCTACAATGAGCAGTTCTTC.

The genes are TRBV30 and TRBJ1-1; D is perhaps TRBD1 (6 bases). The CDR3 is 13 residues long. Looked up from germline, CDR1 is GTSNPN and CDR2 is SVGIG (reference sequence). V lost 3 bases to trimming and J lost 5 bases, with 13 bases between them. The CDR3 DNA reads TGTGCCTGGAGCCCCTCACAGGGAACTGAAGCTTTCTTT. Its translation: CAWSPSQGTEAFF.

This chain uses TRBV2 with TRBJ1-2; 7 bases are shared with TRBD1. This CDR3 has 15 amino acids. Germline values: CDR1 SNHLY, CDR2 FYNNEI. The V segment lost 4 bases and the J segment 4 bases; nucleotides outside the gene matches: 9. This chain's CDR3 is CASSVGRTGGYGYTF. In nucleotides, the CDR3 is TGTGCCAGCAGTGTCGGTCGGACAGGAGGCTATGGCTACACCTTC.